Presented here are 14 T cell receptor beta chains from one specimen sequenced in a study of cytomegalovirus exposure and HLA in healthy donors. TCRdb keeps only in-frame clones here, not all; method: immunoSEQ multiplex PCR. The sample records some 140,000 clones, roughly 87% being singletons. The sample comprised PBMCs. The receptors shown here come from a woman between 18 and 29 years old in good health and CMV-seropositive.

The sample holds one count of this clone. The chain uses TRBV11-2 and TRBJ1-6; 8 positions agree with TRBD1. J gave up 10 bases and V 5 bases, and 10 bases lay outside the gene matches. Germline V gene sequence: CDR1 SGHAT, CDR2 FQNNGV. The CDR3 loop spans 15 amino acids. The CDR3 reads CASSEPTGGQSPLHF. CDR3 coding DNA: TGTGCCAGCAGCGAACCCACAGGGGGTCAATCACCCCTCCACTTT.

This chain's CDR3 is CASSPGFTSTDTQYF. The CDR3 DNA reads TGTGCCAGCAGTCCCGGGTTCACTAGCACAGATACGCAGTATTTT. This rearrangement joins TRBV6-5 to TRBJ2-3; D not resolved. This CDR3 spans 15 amino acids. CDR1 is MNHEY, CDR2 SVGAGI, per germline. The germline V and J ends were trimmed by 5 bases and 0 bases, with 12 bases remaining between them.

V gene TRBV6-5 combines with J gene TRBJ1-1; possible D gene TRBD1, 5 bases. Germline CDR1 is MNHEY and CDR2 is SVGAGI. Trimming cost V 6 bases and J 3 bases, with 14 bases left between them. The CDR3 has 14 residues. CDR3 in DNA: TGTGCCAGCAGGACCCAGGGTCGCTACACTGAAGCTTTCTTT. Translation gives CASRTQGRYTEAFF.

The chain is built from TRBV11-3 and TRBJ1-5; 8 bases match TRBD1. CDR1 and CDR2 from the germline V gene are SGHNT and YENEEA. The CDR3 has 20 residues. The V and J ends lost 1 base and 0 bases, in that order; junction bases with no gene match: 14. CDR3 protein: CASSLGDRSRDGDSNQPQHF. Written as DNA, the CDR3 is TGTGCCAGCAGCTTAGGGGACAGGAGTCGAGATGGGGATAGCAATCAGCCCCAGCATTTT.

This chain uses TRBV7-8 with TRBJ1-2, with 7 bases identical to TRBD1. Germline trimming cut 2 bases from V and 6 bases from J; bases unmatched to any gene: 12. This CDR3 spans 16 amino acids. Germline values: CDR1 SGHVS, CDR2 FQNEAQ. The CDR3 here is CASSLSTGESTNGYTF. For the CDR3, the DNA is TGTGCCAGCAGCTTATCAACAGGGGAGTCAACTAATGGCTACACCTTC.

The CDR3 DNA follows: TGTGCCAGCAGCACCTTTGCCCCTAAGAGGACTGAAGCTTTCTTT. Translation gives CASSTFAPKRTEAFF. The rearrangement links TRBV11-2 to TRBJ1-1; D remains unclear. This CDR3 spans 15 amino acids. The ends were cut back, 5 bases at V and 5 bases at J, with 18 bases in the middle. Per germline, CDR1 SGHAT and CDR2 FQNNGV.

The rearrangement links TRBV6-5 to TRBJ1-2; D remains unclear. Germline values: CDR1 MNHEY, CDR2 SVGAGI. The CDR3 is made up of 14 amino acids. The V end lost 7 bases, the J end lost 5 bases, and 17 bases lay between the germline ends. The CDR3 loop is CASTPGHSGYGYTF. The DNA for the CDR3 is TGTGCCAGCACCCCCGGGCACTCGGGGTATGGCTACACCTTC.

The chain recombines TRBV5-1 with TRBJ2-2; 9 bases agree with TRBD1. V trimming: 4 bases; J trimming: 4 bases; junction bases outside the gene matches: 2. The CDR3 extends over 14 amino acids. The germline V gene has CDR1 SGHRS and CDR2 YFSETQ. The CDR3 spells CASSTGGGTGELFF. The CDR3 DNA reads TGCGCCAGCAGCACAGGGGGCGGCACCGGGGAGCTGTTTTTT.

This chain connects TRBV27 to TRBJ2-2, with TRBD1 matching 8 bases. V lost 4 bases, J lost 5 bases, and 9 bases stayed unmatched. This CDR3 spans 16 amino acids. The germline V gene has CDR1 MNHEY and CDR2 SMNVEV (reference sequence). For the CDR3, the DNA is TGTGCCAGCAGTTCCGATTTCAGGGGGCGGACCGGGGAGCTGTTTTTT. Protein: CASSSDFRGRTGELFF.

The rearrangement joins TRBV4-3 to TRBJ2-2, with 7 bases identical to TRBD1. Germline lookup yields CDR1 LGHNA and CDR2 YSLEER. The CDR3 is made up of 18 amino acids. The trim removed 0 bases at V and 5 bases at J, leaving 12 bases unmatched. DNA for the CDR3: TGCGCCAGCAGCCAAGAGGTCGGTGACAGGGTGAGGACCGGGGAGCTGTTTTTT. It encodes CASSQEVGDRVRTGELFF.

As regards this clone: Other DNA sequences from this sample encode an identical CDR3 as well. V and J are TRBV4-1 and TRBJ2-7; no firm D call. The germline V gene encodes CDR1 MGHRA and CDR2 YSYEKL. There are 14 residues in the CDR3. Trimming stripped 0 bases from V and 2 bases from J, with 8 bases between. The CDR3 nucleotides are TGCGCCAGCAGCCAAGACCACAGCCCCTACGAGCAGTACTTC. Protein product: CASSQDHSPYEQYF.

The rearrangement links TRBV28 to TRBJ1-5, with 9 bases fitting TRBD1. There are 15 residues in the CDR3. Germline V gene data show CDR1 as MDHEN and CDR2 as SYDVKM. V lost 5 bases and J lost 3; bases outside the gene matches: 5. The CDR3 DNA reads TGTGCCAGCAGTACGACAGGGGGTTACAATCAGCCCCAGCATTTT. It yields the protein CASSTTGGYNQPQHF.

This chain connects TRBV21-1 to TRBJ1-5; the table's D call, TRBD1, was not checked against the DNA. TRBV21-1 is given as a pseudogene. The length of the CDR3 is 15 residues. DNA for the CDR3: TGTGCCAGCAGCAAAGTTACACAGGGGGGACAGCCCCAGCATTTT. Translation: CASSKVTQGGQPQHF.

The V and J genes are TRBV6-5 and TRBJ2-6, with 9 bases identical to TRBD1. This CDR3 contains 16 residues. Germline V gene lookup returns CDR1 MNHEY and CDR2 SVGAGI. V shed 4 bases, J shed 1 base, and the junction held 2 bases outside the gene matches. As DNA, the CDR3 is TGTGCCAGCAGTTTACAGGGGGCGTCTGGGGCCAACGTCCTGACTTTC. It translates to CASSLQGASGANVLTF.